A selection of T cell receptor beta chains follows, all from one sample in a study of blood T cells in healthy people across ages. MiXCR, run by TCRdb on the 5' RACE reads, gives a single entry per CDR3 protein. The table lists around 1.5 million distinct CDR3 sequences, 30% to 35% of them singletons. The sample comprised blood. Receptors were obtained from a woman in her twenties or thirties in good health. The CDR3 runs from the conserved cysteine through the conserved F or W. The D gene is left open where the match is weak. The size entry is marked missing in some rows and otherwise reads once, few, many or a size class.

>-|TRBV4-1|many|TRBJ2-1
CASSQGGTPYNEQFF
TGCGCCAGCAGCCAAGGGGGCACGCCATACAATGAGCAGTTCTTC
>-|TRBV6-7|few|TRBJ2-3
CASSSPSPGDTQYF
TGTGCCAGCAGTAGCCCTAGCCCTGGGGATACGCAGTATTTT
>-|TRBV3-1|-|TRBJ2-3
CASSPLGVITQYF
TGTGCCAGCAGTCCCCTAGGCGTAATCACGCAGTATTTT
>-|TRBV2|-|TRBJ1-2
CASSEVNYGYTF
TGTGCCAGCAGTGAGGTGAACTATGGCTACACCTTC
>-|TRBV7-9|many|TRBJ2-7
CASSSNHEQYF
TGTGCCAGCAGCTCCAACCACGAGCAGTACTTC
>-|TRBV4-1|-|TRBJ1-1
CASRPGRGRDTEAFF
TGCGCCAGCCGACCCGGGCGCGGGAGGGACACTGAAGCTTTCTTT
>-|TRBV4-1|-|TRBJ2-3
CASSQDRFDAADTQYF
TGCGCCAGCAGCCAAGATCGTTTTGACGCCGCAGATACGCAGTATTTT
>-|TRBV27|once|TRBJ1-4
CASSLLGQGPNEKLFF
TGTGCCAGCAGTTTATTGGGCCAGGGCCCTAATGAAAAACTGTTTTTT
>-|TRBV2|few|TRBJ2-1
CASRGAPEQFF
TGTGCCAGCCGGGGGGCTCCTGAGCAGTTCTTC
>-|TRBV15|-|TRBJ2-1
CATSRATRLYNEQFF
TGTGCCACCAGCAGGGCTACTAGGCTCTACAATGAGCAGTTCTTC
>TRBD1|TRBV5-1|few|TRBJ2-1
CASSPGDRGHNEQFF
TGCGCCAGCAGTCCAGGGGACAGGGGCCACAATGAGCAGTTCTTC
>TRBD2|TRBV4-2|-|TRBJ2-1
CVSSQNFPPSGVYNEQFF
TGTGTCAGCAGCCAGAATTTCCCTCCTAGCGGGGTATACAATGAGCAGTTCTTC
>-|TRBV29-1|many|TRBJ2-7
CSVPARAEQYF
TGCAGCGTCCCGGCCAGGGCCGAGCAGTACTTC
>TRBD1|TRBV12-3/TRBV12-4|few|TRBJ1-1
CASSFRQGWAFF
TGTGCCAGCAGTTTCCGACAGGGTTGGGCTTTCTTT
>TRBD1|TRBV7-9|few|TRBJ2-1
CASSHPGQGFNEQFF
TGTGCCAGCAGTCATCCGGGACAGGGGTTTAATGAGCAGTTCTTC
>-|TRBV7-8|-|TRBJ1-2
CASSLGRWRGYGYTF
TGTGCCAGCAGCTTAGGGCGGTGGAGGGGTTATGGCTACACCTTC
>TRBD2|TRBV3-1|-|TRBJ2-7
CASSQTPPTSGYNEQYF
TGTGCCAGCAGCCAGACCCCACCGACTAGCGGCTACAATGAGCAGTACTTC
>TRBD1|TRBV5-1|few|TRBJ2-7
CASSPPADRVFTYEQYF
TGCGCCAGCAGCCCACCCGCGGACAGGGTTTTCACCTACGAGCAGTACTTC
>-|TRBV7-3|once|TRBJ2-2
CASSLIPGLKNTGELFF
TGTGCCAGCAGCTTAATCCCGGGACTGAAGAACACCGGGGAGCTGTTTTTT
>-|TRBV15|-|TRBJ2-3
CATSRGILRSDTQYF
TGTGCCACCAGCAGAGGAATTTTGAGAAGCGATACGCAGTATTTT
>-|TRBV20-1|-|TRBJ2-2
CSAIEAVTGELFF
TGCAGTGCCATAGAGGCGGTCACCGGGGAGCTGTTTTTT
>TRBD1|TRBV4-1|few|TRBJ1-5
CASSQGTGLGNQPQHF
TGCGCCAGCAGCCAAGGGACAGGGTTGGGCAATCAGCCCCAGCATTTT
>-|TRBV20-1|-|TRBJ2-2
CSARLITGELFF
TGCAGTGCTAGATTGATCACCGGGGAGCTGTTTTTT
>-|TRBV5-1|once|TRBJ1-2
CASSLASISRASYGYTF
TGCGCCAGCAGCTTGGCCTCTATTTCCCGGGCCTCATATGGCTACACCTTC
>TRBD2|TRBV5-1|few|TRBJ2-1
CASSLARERGNEQFF
TGCGCCAGCAGCTTGGCGCGGGAGCGTGGGAATGAGCAGTTCTTC
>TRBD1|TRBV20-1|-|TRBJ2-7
CSADPGRGLYEQYF
TGCAGTGCGGACCCCGGCAGGGGGCTATACGAGCAGTACTTC
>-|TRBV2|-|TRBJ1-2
CASSLRQRSGYTF
TGTGCCAGCAGTTTGAGACAGAGGAGTGGCTACACCTTC
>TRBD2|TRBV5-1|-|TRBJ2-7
CASSLAKSGSFGYEQYF
TGCGCCAGCAGCTTGGCCAAGAGCGGGAGTTTCGGATACGAGCAGTACTTC
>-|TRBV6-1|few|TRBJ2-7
CASTEWVLETYEQYF
TGTGCCAGCACCGAATGGGTCCTTGAGACCTACGAGCAGTACTTC
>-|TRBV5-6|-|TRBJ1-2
CASISSGPSINYGYTF
TGTGCCAGCATCTCCTCCGGGCCGTCGATCAACTATGGCTACACCTTC